The 23 T cell receptor beta chains below were found in one sample sequenced in a study of OX40 agonist ivuxolimab in advanced cancers. This table comes from immunoSEQ multiplex PCR, and its TCRdb copy is limited to in-frame clones, with some not included. The sample lists 100,000 to 150,000 clones, under 95% occurring once. The source was CD4+ or CD8+ T cells sorted from blood, collected in a trial of the OX40 agonist ivuxolimab. These receptors all stem from an adult with an advanced solid tumor such as melanoma, head and neck, liver or kidney cancer.

This clone occurred once. V and J are TRBV6-1 and TRBJ2-2; TRBD1 agrees at 8 bases. Germline assignment: CDR1 MNHNS and CDR2 SASEGT. The CDR3 has 16 amino acids. V was pared by 3 bases and J by 8 bases, with 11 bases of the junction left unmatched. CDR3 bases: TGTGCCAGCAGTGAGGACAGGGCGCCATGGGTTGGGGAGCTGTTTTTT. Its translation: CASSEDRAPWVGELFF.

This clone was detected once. The chain uses TRBV9 and TRBJ2-7; 9 bases fit TRBD2. J gave up 6 bases and V 0 bases, and 4 bases lay outside the gene matches. Germline CDR1 and CDR2: SGDLS and YYNGEE. This CDR3 region has 14 residues. The CDR3 sequence: CASSVGASGTEQYF. CDR3 nucleotide sequence: TGTGCCAGCAGCGTAGGGGCTAGCGGGACCGAGCAGTACTTC. Based on the CDR3 plus reference TRBV9 and TRBJ2-7, the full variable domain is DSGVTQTPKHLITATGQRVTLRCSPRSGDLSVYWYQQSLDQGLQFLIQYYNGEERAKGNILERFSAQQFPDLHSELNLSSLELGDSALYFCASSVGASGTEQYFGPGTRLTVT.

The chain joins TRBV7-9 to TRBJ2-1; no clear D. Germline-derived CDR1 and CDR2 are SEHNR and FQNEAQ (reference sequence). CDR3 size: 11 residues. V lost 1 base and J 10 bases, leaving 5 bases between the germline ends. The CDR3 is CASSLGPEQFF. The CDR3 nucleotides read TGTGCCAGCAGCTTAGGGCCCGAGCAGTTCTTC.

V and J are TRBV7-9 and TRBJ1-3; no definite D call. Trimming took off 5 bases at V and 2 bases at J, with 7 bases between the two ends. Germline CDR1 is SEHNR and CDR2 is FQNEAQ (reference sequence). The CDR3 has 13 amino acids. CDR3 sequence: CASSVGTGNTIYF. In DNA form, the CDR3 reads TGTGCCAGCAGCGTGGGGACTGGAAACACCATATATTTT.

The V call is TRBV6-6, the J call TRBJ1-1; D perhaps matches TRBD1 (5 bases). CDR1 MNHNY and CDR2 SVGAGI come from the germline V gene (reference sequence). The V end was cut by 8 bases, the J end by 0 bases, with 16 bases between. The CDR3 loop spans 15 amino acids. In DNA form, the CDR3 reads TGTGCCAGCGGGGGGAATCCGGGCATGAACACTGAAGCTTTCTTT. It encodes CASGGNPGMNTEAFF.

This sequence joins TRBV28 and TRBJ1-1; D is ambiguous. The CDR3 runs to 14 residues. Trimming cost V 6 bases and J 1 base, with 12 bases left between them. Germline V gives CDR1 MDHEN, CDR2 SYDVKM. The CDR3 sequence is CASSQPRGNTEAFF. The CDR3 coding sequence is TGTGCCAGCAGCCAGCCACGAGGGAACACTGAAGCTTTCTTT.

The chain carries TRBV28 and TRBJ2-3, with 8 nucleotides matching TRBD1. This CDR3 contains 14 residues. Germline assignment: CDR1 MDHEN and CDR2 SYDVKM. The trim removed 5 bases at V and 4 bases at J, leaving 5 bases unmatched. The CDR3 DNA reads TGTGCCAGCAGTCCGGGACAGGCTTCAGATACGCAGTATTTT. Translating it yields CASSPGQASDTQYF.

The chain carries TRBV2 and TRBJ2-7; 8 nucleotides match TRBD2. Germline-derived CDR1 and CDR2 are SNHLY and FYNNEI. The CDR3 spans 15 residues. V shed 3 bases and J 1 base; nucleotides not matched to a gene: 5. CDR3 DNA sequence: TGTGCCAGCAGTGAGGGACTAGTATCTTCCTACGAGCAGTACTTC. This codes for CASSEGLVSSYEQYF.

The rearrangement joins TRBV7-2 to TRBJ2-7; D may match TRBD1 or TRBD2 (5 bases each). Trimming left V 5 bases short and J 1 base short, with 15 bases between. This CDR3 region has 15 residues. Germline V CDR1 and CDR2: SGHTA, FQGNSA. In DNA, the CDR3 is TGTGCCAGCAGCCCCGGGGCAGGCACATCCTACGAGCAGTACTTC. Its protein product is CASSPGAGTSYEQYF.

The chain combines TRBV7-2 with TRBJ2-7, with 11 positions matching TRBD1. The CDR3 has 14 residues. Trimming at V came to 3 bases and at J to 6 bases, leaving 4 bases not matched to a gene. CDR1 is SGHTA, CDR2 FQGNSA, per germline. As DNA, the CDR3 is TGTGCCAGCAGCTTCGGGGACAGGGGGGCCGAGCAGTACTTC. Translation: CASSFGDRGAEQYF.

The V gene is TRBV9, the J gene TRBJ2-5; maybe TRBD2 (6 bases). CDR3 length: 16 residues. V lost 0 bases and J 0 bases, leaving 12 bases between the germline ends. CDR1 SGDLS and CDR2 YYNGEE come from the germline V gene. CDR3 bases: TGTGCCAGCAGCGTAGGTAGCGGTACGTACCAAGAGACCCAGTACTTC. It encodes CASSVGSGTYQETQYF.

The chain couples TRBV2 to TRBJ2-6; unclear D gene. Germline V gene sequence: CDR1 SNHLY, CDR2 FYNNEI. Trimming removed 8 bases at V and 0 bases at J, with 20 bases between. CDR3 length: 18 amino acids. CDR3 in DNA: TGTGCCAGCCTTACCAATAACCCAGGCCCCTCTGGGGCCAACGTCCTGACTTTC. Translated: CASLTNNPGPSGANVLTF.

The chain recombines TRBV7-6 with TRBJ2-1, with TRBD2 matching 7 bases. The CDR3 runs 16 residues. CDR1 is SGHVS, CDR2 FNYEAQ, per germline. Trimming cost V 2 bases and J 4 bases; bases outside gene matches: 8. CDR3 sequence (DNA): TGTGCCAGCAGCTTATCGAGTAGCGGGTTTTACAATGAGCAGTTCTTC. Translated, it gives CASSLSSSGFYNEQFF.

J is TRBJ2-1 and V is TRBV11-2; unclear D gene. V was shortened by 4 bases and J by 7 bases, with 17 bases between the two germline ends. Germline-derived CDR1 and CDR2 are SGHAT and FQNNGV. CDR3 length: 15 amino acids. The CDR3 DNA reads TGTGCCAGCAGCTCCCTAGGTCCCGGGCGGAATGAGCAGTTCTTC. Translating gives CASSSLGPGRNEQFF.

The V gene is TRBV6-4, the J gene TRBJ1-2; D is possibly TRBD1 (6 bases). CDR3 length: 14 residues. Germline-derived CDR1 and CDR2 are MRHNA and SNTAGT. V was pared by 5 bases and J by 4 bases, with 14 bases between. The chain's CDR3 is CASSPSPDSYGYTF. CDR3 bases: TGTGCCAGCAGTCCATCCCCGGACAGCTATGGCTACACCTTC.

The chain combines TRBV5-1 with TRBJ1-2; D is undetermined. Germline-derived CDR1 and CDR2 are SGHRS and YFSETQ. Trimming cost V 0 bases and J 6 bases, with 9 bases left between them. This CDR3 comprises 13 residues. CDR3 in amino acids: CASSLGPSDGYTF. In DNA, the CDR3 is TGCGCCAGCAGCTTGGGACCTTCGGATGGCTACACCTTC.

The CDR3 sequence is CASSLDPGLSEGGTQYF. As DNA, the CDR3 is TGCGCCAGCAGCTTGGATCCAGGACTATCGGAGGGAGGGACCCAGTACTTC. The chain combines TRBV5-1 with TRBJ2-5; TRBD2 might be the D (6 bases). Germline assignment: CDR1 SGHRS and CDR2 YFSETQ. V lost 0 bases, J lost 7 bases, and 22 bases lay in between. The CDR3 totals 17 residues. The complete variable domain, with remaining parts taken from reference TRBV5-1 and TRBJ2-5, reads KAGVTQTPRYLIKTRGQQVTLSCSPISGHRSVSWYQQTPGQGLQFLFEYFSETQRNKGNFPGRFSGRQFSNSRSEMNVSTLELGDSALYLCASSLDPGLSEGGTQYFGPGTRLLVL.

The CDR3 loop is CASSRLVLRDNEQFF. The CDR3 DNA is TGTGCCAGCAGCCGGCTTGTGTTGCGGGACAATGAGCAGTTCTTC. The rearrangement uses TRBV11-2 and TRBJ2-1, with D possibly matching TRBD2 (5 bases). Trimming took 5 bases from V and 5 from J, leaving 16 bases between them. The CDR3 has 15 residues. The germline V gene encodes CDR1 SGHAT and CDR2 FQNNGV. Full variable domain (outside the CDR3, taken from reference TRBV11-2 and TRBJ2-1): EAGVAQSPRYKIIEKRQSVAFWCNPISGHATLYWYQQILGQGPKLLIQFQNNGVVDDSQLPKDRFSAERLKGVDSTLKIQPAKLEDSAVYLCASSRLVLRDNEQFFGPGTRLTVL.

The CDR3 DNA follows: TGTGCCAGTAGTATACCTCGGGCAGCTGTCGGGGAGCTGTTTTTT. Amino acids: CASSIPRAAVGELFF. V gene TRBV19 combines with J gene TRBJ2-2; D ambiguous. The V end lost 2 bases, the J end lost 7 bases, and 14 bases lay between the germline ends. Germline CDR1 and CDR2: LNHDA and SQIVND (reference sequence). The CDR3 spans 15 residues.

This chain uses TRBV28 with TRBJ1-1, with a possible D match to TRBD1 (6 bases). The CDR3 consists of 14 residues. The germline V and J ends were trimmed by 6 bases and 0 bases, with 11 bases remaining between them. Germline values: CDR1 MDHEN, CDR2 SYDVKM. The DNA for the CDR3 is TGTGCCAGCAGGCCGGGACAACTGAACACTGAAGCTTTCTTT. Translation: CASRPGQLNTEAFF. Full variable domain (rest looked up from reference TRBV28 and TRBJ1-1): DVKVTQSSRYLVKRTGEKVFLECVQDMDHENMFWYRQDPGLGLRLIYFSYDVKMKEKGDIPEGYSVSREKKERFSLILESASTNQTSMYLCASRPGQLNTEAFFGQGTRLTVV.

The rearrangement joins TRBV19 to TRBJ1-3; D ambiguous. The CDR3 loop spans 16 amino acids. V lost 3 bases and J 0 bases, leaving 12 bases between the germline ends. Germline V CDR1 and CDR2: LNHDA, SQIVND (reference sequence). The CDR3 bases are TGTGCCAGTAGTATTCCCCTTCAGAGCTCTGGAAACACCATATATTTT. Amino acid sequence: CASSIPLQSSGNTIYF. The complete variable domain, with remaining parts taken from reference TRBV19 and TRBJ1-3, reads DGGITQSPKYLFRKEGQNVTLSCEQNLNHDAMYWYRQDPGQGLRLIYYSQIVNDFQKGDIAEGYSVSREKKESFPLTVTSAQKNPTAFYLCASSIPLQSSGNTIYFGEGSWLTVV.

On this clone itself: The same CDR3 arises from other DNA sequences in this sample as well. The V call is TRBV6-5, the J call TRBJ2-7; 10 nucleotides agree with TRBD2. The CDR3 loop spans 15 amino acids. The germline V gene encodes CDR1 MNHEY and CDR2 SVGAGI. The J segment lost 2 bases and the V segment lost 0 bases, leaving 1 base of the junction unmatched. DNA of the CDR3: TGTGCCAGCAGTTACTCTCTAGCGGGGGCCTACGAGCAGTACTTC. Translated: CASSYSLAGAYEQYF.

This chain connects TRBV5-1 to TRBJ1-2; TRBD1 aligns across 7 bases. Germline CDR1 SGHRS, CDR2 YFSETQ. The CDR3 extends over 14 amino acids. J lost 8 bases, V lost 0 bases, and 7 bases had no gene match. CDR3 sequence: CASSLDRGAWGYTF. As DNA, the CDR3 is TGCGCCAGCAGCTTGGACAGGGGCGCATGGGGCTACACCTTC.